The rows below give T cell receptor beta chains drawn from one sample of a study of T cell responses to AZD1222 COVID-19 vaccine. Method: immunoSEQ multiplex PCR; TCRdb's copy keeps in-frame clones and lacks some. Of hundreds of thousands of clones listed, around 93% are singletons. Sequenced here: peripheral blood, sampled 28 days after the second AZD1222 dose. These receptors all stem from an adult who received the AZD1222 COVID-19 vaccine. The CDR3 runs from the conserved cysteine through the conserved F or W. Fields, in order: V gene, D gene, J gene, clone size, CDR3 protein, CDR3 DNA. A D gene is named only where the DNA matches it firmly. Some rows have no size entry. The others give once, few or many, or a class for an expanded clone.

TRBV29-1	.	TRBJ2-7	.	CSVEENQGSYEQYF	TGCAGCGTTGAAGAGAACCAAGGCTCCTACGAGCAGTACTTC
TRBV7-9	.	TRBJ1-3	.	CASSPPVGGAGNTIYF	TGTGCCAGCAGCCCACCGGTCGGGGGCGCTGGAAACACCATATATTTT
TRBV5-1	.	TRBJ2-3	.	CASSPSHQDTQYF	TGCGCCAGCAGCCCCAGCCATCAAGATACGCAGTATTTT
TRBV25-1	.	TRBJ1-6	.	CASSEDPRGNSPLHF	TGTGCCAGCAGCGAGGATCCTAGGGGGAATTCACCCCTCCACTTT
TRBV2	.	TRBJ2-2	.	CASTQDLTGELFF	TGTGCCAGCACCCAGGACCTCACCGGGGAGCTGTTTTTT
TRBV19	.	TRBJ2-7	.	CASSSSSRYEQYF	TGTGCCAGTAGTAGCTCTTCGCGGTACGAGCAGTACTTC
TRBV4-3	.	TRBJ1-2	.	CASSQDAGPNYGYTF	TGCGCCAGCAGCCAAGATGCAGGCCCTAACTATGGCTACACCTTC
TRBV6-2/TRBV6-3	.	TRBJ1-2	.	CASSYLGQMGGYTF	TGTGCCAGCAGTTACCTCGGACAGATGGGAGGCTACACCTTC
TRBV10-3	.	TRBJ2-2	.	CATGDSNTGELFF	TGTGCCACAGGGGACTCTAACACCGGGGAGCTGTTTTTT
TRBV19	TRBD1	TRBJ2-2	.	CASSVPGQGPLGNTGELFF	TGTGCCAGTAGTGTACCGGGACAGGGGCCTCTGGGAAACACCGGGGAGCTGTTTTTT
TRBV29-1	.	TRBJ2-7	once	CSVRGGAGYEQYF	TGCAGCGTTCGAGGGGGGGCAGGATACGAGCAGTACTTC